What follows are 13 T cell receptor beta chains derived from one specimen sequenced in a study of blood T cell repertoires in COVID-19. Assay used: immunoSEQ multiplex PCR; TCRdb lists only in-frame clones, some missing. The sample shows tens of thousands of clones, about 84% of them seen only once. The source material was peripheral blood. These receptors all come from an older woman with acute or convalescent COVID-19.

This chain joins TRBV5-1 and TRBJ2-5; D call uncertain. Germline V CDR1 and CDR2: SGHRS, YFSETQ. CDR3 length: 14 residues. Trimming took off 4 bases at V and 3 bases at J, with 13 bases between the two ends. CDR3 nucleotides: TGCGCCAGCAGCCTCTTGCGATCCGAAGAGACCCAGTACTTC. Amino acids: CASSLLRSEETQYF.

The gene calls are TRBV27 and TRBJ2-4; the match to TRBD2 covers 13 bases. The CDR3 totals 17 residues. V shed 6 bases and J 8 bases; nucleotides not matched to a gene: 13. CDR1 is MNHEY, CDR2 SMNVEV, per germline (reference sequence). CDR3 DNA sequence: TGTGCCAGCAGGAGACTAGCGGGAGGCCACAGGGTTGACATTCAGTACTTC. Its protein is CASRRLAGGHRVDIQYF.

This rearrangement joins TRBV11-2 to TRBJ1-1, with no clear D. Per the germline V gene, CDR1 is SGHAT and CDR2 is FQNNGV. The CDR3 spans 13 residues. The V and J ends lost 8 bases and 1 base respectively, with 11 bases between them. The CDR3 sequence: CASAWNRNTEAFF. The CDR3 bases are TGTGCCAGCGCTTGGAACAGGAACACTGAAGCTTTCTTT.

CDR3 amino acids: CATSIHGPGLRQPQHF. CDR3 DNA: TGTGCCACCAGCATCCATGGCCCAGGGCTAAGGCAGCCCCAGCATTTT. This chain joins TRBV15 and TRBJ1-5; tentatively, D is TRBD1 (5 bases). V lost 4 bases and J lost 7, with 20 bases in between. CDR1 and CDR2 (germline): LNHNV, YYDKDF (reference sequence). This CDR3 region has 16 residues.

The sample holds a few counts of this clone. The J gene is TRBJ2-7, the V gene TRBV10-2; 8 bases align to TRBD1. V shed 0 bases, J shed 5 bases, and the junction held 6 bases outside the gene matches. Germline V gene data show CDR1 as WSHSY and CDR2 as SAAADI. CDR3 length equals 15 residues. The CDR3 is CASSESWQGADEQYF. Written as DNA, the CDR3 is TGCGCCAGCAGTGAGTCGTGGCAGGGGGCGGACGAGCAGTACTTC.

This chain links TRBV27 with TRBJ1-1; D ambiguous. Per germline, CDR1 MNHEY and CDR2 SMNVEV (reference sequence). V was clipped by 1 base and J by 1 base, with 13 bases between them. The CDR3 is 16 residues long. DNA for the CDR3: TGTGCCAGCAGTTTATTTGGGTTATCGGGGAACACTGAAGCTTTCTTT. It specifies CASSLFGLSGNTEAFF.

The chain combines TRBV6-1 with TRBJ2-3, with a tentative D call TRBD1 (5 bases). In germline, CDR1 is MNHNS, CDR2 SASEGT. The CDR3 sequence is 13 residues long. V was shortened by 3 bases and J by 3 bases, with 7 bases between the two germline ends. CDR3: CASSDRETDTQYF. The CDR3 DNA is TGTGCCAGCAGTGACAGGGAAACAGATACGCAGTATTTT.

The rearrangement links TRBV30 to TRBJ2-1, with D perhaps TRBD2 (5 bases). V was pared by 8 bases and J by 9 bases, with 8 bases between. CDR1 and CDR2 from the germline V gene are GTSNPN and SVGIG (reference sequence). The CDR3 is made up of 9 amino acids. CDR3 sequence: CATEGEQFF. CDR3 sequence (DNA): TGTGCCACTGAGGGTGAGCAGTTCTTC.

This clone has only one observation. The chain uses TRBV7-2 and TRBJ1-3; D is uncertain. The CDR3 is 13 amino acids. Germline V gene sequence: CDR1 SGHTA, CDR2 FQGNSA. The V end was cut by 5 bases, the J end by 4 bases, with 9 bases between. This CDR3 reads CASSLLQGNTIYF. The DNA for the CDR3 is TGTGCCAGCAGCCTCCTACAGGGAAACACCATATATTTT.

This clone was picked up one time. The V and J genes are TRBV18 and TRBJ2-5; D remains unclear. CDR1 is KGHSH and CDR2 is LQKENI in the germline V gene. Trimming took off 3 bases at V and 3 bases at J, with 8 bases between the two ends. The CDR3 totals 13 residues. CDR3 nucleotide sequence: TGTGCCAGCTCACCTCTCCTAGAAGAGACCCAGTACTTC. It yields the protein CASSPLLEETQYF.

The CDR3 is CASSLRDLDQETQYF. For the CDR3, the DNA is TGTGCCAGCAGCTTGCGGGACTTAGATCAAGAGACCCAGTACTTC. This chain links TRBV5-8 with TRBJ2-5, with D possibly being TRBD2 (6 bases). The CDR3 totals 15 residues. Germline-derived CDR1 and CDR2 are SGHTS and YDEGEE. V was cut by 1 base and J by 2 bases, with 12 bases left in between.

The chain has TRBV7-9 and TRBJ2-5, with 9 bases lining up with TRBD2. Germline loops: CDR1 SEHNR, CDR2 FQNEAQ (reference sequence). V lost 5 bases, J lost 5 bases, and 6 bases stayed unmatched. The CDR3 contains 14 residues. DNA of the CDR3: TGTGCCAGCAGCCCGGGACTAGCTTCGGAGACCCAGTACTTC. Translating it yields CASSPGLASETQYF.

The chain has TRBV6-5 and TRBJ1-2; D unresolved. The germline gives CDR1 MNHEY, CDR2 SVGAGI. Trimming took off 0 bases at V and 7 bases at J, with 18 bases between the two ends. CDR3 length: 16 amino acids. The CDR3, as DNA: TGTGCCAGCAGTTACTCGTCGGCGGGGTTGGGCGGTGGCTACACCTTC. Its translation is CASSYSSAGLGGGYTF.